This T cell receptor (beta chain) was sequenced during a study of blood T cell repertoires in COVID-19. Participants came from roughly 25 US areas, aged about 18 to 100 years. The study assigned cohorts using participant-reported clinical history. The ends were cut back, 0 bases at V and 4 bases at J, with 15 bases in the middle. The CDR3 runs 17 residues. Germline V gene sequence: CDR1 LNHNV, CDR2 YYDKDF (reference sequence). Only in-frame clones appear in the TCRdb table, and some are missing; sequencing was by immunoSEQ multiplex PCR. The sample yields 390,000 or so clones, roughly 87% seen once. Material: PBMCs or T cells enriched from blood (not recorded which). The clonotype was recovered from a woman aged 45-65 years who had recovered from COVID-19. The chain uses TRBV15 and TRBJ2-2; maybe TRBD2 (5 bases). CDR3 coding DNA: TGTGCCACCAGCAGAGATCTTTTGAGCGGCCCCACCGGGGAGCTGTTTTTT. It translates to CATSRDLLSGPTGELFF.